A selection of T cell receptor beta chains follows, all from one sample in a study of shared clonotypes between healthy human individuals. This table comes from immunoSEQ multiplex PCR, and its TCRdb copy is limited to in-frame clones, with some not included. Found here are about 1 million clones, more than 60% of them singletons; the top ten hold around 1.4%. The sample comprised memory CD4+ T cells sorted from blood. The receptors here all came from a man aged 18-30 years in good health. Each CDR3 is given with its conserved first and last residue. D genes are given only for firm matches. Rows may omit the clone size; those that give it use once, few, many or a size class.

clone size	V gene	D gene	J gene	CDR3 DNA	CDR3 protein
-	TRBV6-1	-	TRBJ1-2	TGTGCCAACTGGTCTGGCATCGTCGGGGGCTACACCTTC	CANWSGIVGGYTF
-	TRBV2	TRBD2	TRBJ2-7	TGTGCCAGCATTTCCAGCACTAGCGGGCCTGCCGAGCAGTACTTC	CASISSTSGPAEQYF
-	TRBV5-4	TRBD2	TRBJ2-5	TGTGCCAGCAGCTTGGGAGGGACTAGCAGCCCCGGGACCCAGTACTTC	CASSLGGTSSPGTQYF
few	TRBV5-1	TRBD1	TRBJ1-1	TGCGCCAGCAGCCAGGGACAGACGAACACTGAAGCTTTCTTT	CASSQGQTNTEAFF
-	TRBV9	-	TRBJ2-1	TGTGCCAGCAGCGTAGAGTGGGGGCCGGAACCCAATGAGCAGTTCTTC	CASSVEWGPEPNEQFF
-	TRBV25-1	-	TRBJ2-6	TGTGCCAGCAGTAACACAGGGTTAGGTGGGGCCAACGTCCTGACTTTC	CASSNTGLGGANVLTF
-	TRBV7-6	-	TRBJ1-1	TGTGCCAGCAGCAAACAGGTTATGGACACTGAAGCTTTCTTT	CASSKQVMDTEAFF
-	TRBV4-1	TRBD2	TRBJ2-3	TGCGCCAGCAGCCTCGGAGCGGGAGGGCCGAGCACAGATACGCAGTATTTT	CASSLGAGGPSTDTQYF
-	TRBV6-1	-	TRBJ1-5	TGTGCCAGTCTACCGAGGTGGGATAGCAATCAGCCCCAGCATTTT	CASLPRWDSNQPQHF
-	TRBV20-1	-	TRBJ2-7	TGCAGTGTTGGCGCCGAGCAGTACTTC	CSVGAEQYF
once	TRBV2	TRBD2	TRBJ2-5	TGTGCCAGCAGAGCCGGGACTAGCGGGGGTGAGACCCAGTACTTC	CASRAGTSGGETQYF
-	TRBV9	-	TRBJ2-2	TGTGCCAGCAGCGCCCGGGGCGGGCTTAACACCGGGGAGCTGTTTTTT	CASSARGGLNTGELFF
-	TRBV18	-	TRBJ2-3	TGTGCCAGCTCTTTCGGAAATACGCAGTATTTT	CASSFGNTQYF
-	TRBV18	-	TRBJ2-7	TGTGCCAGCTCACCAATCTTTACAGGCGACCTTCGCCACGAGCAGTACTTC	CASSPIFTGDLRHEQYF
-	TRBV2	TRBD1	TRBJ2-1	TGTGCCAGCAGTCCCGGGACAGGGGGCATGGATGAGCAGTTCTTC	CASSPGTGGMDEQFF
-	TRBV6-1	TRBD1	TRBJ2-5	TGTGCCAGCAGTGAACAACCGACAGGGTACGAGACCCAGTACTTC	CASSEQPTGYETQYF